Listed below are T cell receptor beta chains from one sample, sequenced in a study of blood T cell repertoires in COVID-19. Sequencing used immunoSEQ multiplex PCR; TCRdb keeps in-frame clones, though not all of them. The data contain under 100,000 clones, approximately 86% of them singletons. The specimen sequenced was peripheral blood. All receptors derive from a woman in her 70s with active or convalescent COVID-19. CDR3s include the opening cysteine and the closing phenylalanine or tryptophan. Fields, in order: clone size, J gene, D gene, V gene, CDR3 DNA, CDR3 protein. The D gene is left open where the match is weak. Clone size appears in some rows only: once, few, many, or a class for an expanded clone.

>-|TRBJ1-2|-|TRBV7-2
TGTGCCAGCAGCCCAGGACAGATGAGCTATGGCTACACCTTC
CASSPGQMSYGYTF
>once|TRBJ2-7|-|TRBV27
TGTGCCAGCAGCCCTCGCGGGGGCGGGGCTACCTCCTACGAGCAGTACTTC
CASSPRGGGATSYEQYF
>-|TRBJ1-4|TRBD1|TRBV7-2
TGTGCCAGCAGCTTACAGGGGGCGCCTGAAAAACTGTTTTTT
CASSLQGAPEKLFF
>-|TRBJ2-1|-|TRBV4-3
TGCGCCAGCAGCCAAGATGTGCTAGGAGCGAATACCTTATCCCCCGTCTTC
CASSQDVLGANTLSPVF
>once|TRBJ1-5|-|TRBV29-1
TGCAGCGTCGCCAGTGACAGGTTCTCGCCCCAGCATTTT
CSVASDRFSPQHF
>-|TRBJ1-4|TRBD1|TRBV27
TGTGCCAGCAGAAGGGGACAGGGGGTGGTTAATGAAAAACTGTTTTTT
CASRRGQGVVNEKLFF
>-|TRBJ2-4|-|TRBV6-5
TGTGCCAGCAGTCCTCAGGGTTTAGCCAAAAACATTCAGTACTTC
CASSPQGLAKNIQYF
>few|TRBJ2-7|TRBD1|TRBV28
TGTGCCAGCAGCCGACAGGGGGGCTTCTCCTACGAGCAGTACTTC
CASSRQGGFSYEQYF
>-|TRBJ1-2|TRBD1|TRBV5-6
TGTGCCAGCAGCTCGGGACAGAACTATGGCTACACCTTC
CASSSGQNYGYTF
>-|TRBJ1-6|-|TRBV5-5
TGTGCCAGCAGTTGGGAGGGAAGCTCCTATAATTCACCCCTCCACTTT
CASSWEGSSYNSPLHF
>-|TRBJ1-2|TRBD1|TRBV9
TGTGCCAGCAGCACCCGAACGACAGGGGGCTATGGCTACACCTTC
CASSTRTTGGYGYTF
>-|TRBJ2-3|TRBD1|TRBV11-2
TGTGCCAGCAGCTTTGACAGGGGGACAGATACGCAGTATTTT
CASSFDRGTDTQYF
>-|TRBJ1-6|TRBD1|TRBV5-4
TGTGCCAGCAGCTTGGCCCCGGGACAGGGGAGTGTGGATTCACCCCTCCACTTT
CASSLAPGQGSVDSPLHF
>-|TRBJ1-2|TRBD1|TRBV4-1
TGCGCCAGCAGCCGTGGGACAGGAGGTTATGGCTACACCTTC
CASSRGTGGYGYTF
>-|TRBJ1-5|-|TRBV19
TGTGCCAGTAGTCCGGGACATGGGAATCAGCCCCAGCATTTT
CASSPGHGNQPQHF
>once|TRBJ1-1|-|TRBV19
TGTGCCAGTAGTGTGCTGGTAGGGGCGTCCCGAGCTTTCTTT
CASSVLVGASRAFF
>-|TRBJ2-7|TRBD1|TRBV2
TGTGCCAGCAGCGCCGAACAGGGGGTCTCCTACGAGCAGTACTTC
CASSAEQGVSYEQYF
>-|TRBJ1-4|TRBD1|TRBV28
TGTGCCAGCAGCGAGACAGGGGGCGATGAAAAACTGTTTTTT
CASSETGGDEKLFF
>-|TRBJ1-1|TRBD1|TRBV2
TGTGCCAGCAGCACGACAGGGTGGGCTTTCTTT
CASSTTGWAFF
>-|TRBJ1-6|-|TRBV28
TGTGCCAGCAGTTTATCCTTTTTTAGCTCCTATAATTCACCCCTCCACTTT
CASSLSFFSSYNSPLHF
>-|TRBJ2-6|-|TRBV4-3
TGCGCCAGCAGCCTAGACAGTGGGGCATACTCTGGGGCCAACGTCCTGACTTTC
CASSLDSGAYSGANVLTF
>few|TRBJ1-2|TRBD1|TRBV27
TGTGCCACGTCGACAGGGCCTAACTATGGCTACACCTTC
CATSTGPNYGYTF
>-|TRBJ2-1|TRBD2|TRBV5-5
TGTGCCAGCAGCTCGCCGGGACTAGCGACCTACAATGAGCAGTTCTTC
CASSSPGLATYNEQFF
>-|TRBJ2-7|TRBD1|TRBV6-6
TGTGCCAGCAGCCGCGGACAGGGCCCCTACGAGCAGTACTTC
CASSRGQGPYEQYF
>-|TRBJ2-3|TRBD2|TRBV5-1
TGCGCCAGCAGCTTGGCCAGTGCGGGGGGGACGTCAGATACGCAGTATTTT
CASSLASAGGTSDTQYF